This T cell receptor (beta chain) was recovered during a study of identifying expanded T cells in peripheral blood. The CDR3 spans 13 residues. V shed 8 bases and J 2 bases; nucleotides not matched to a gene: 6. Per the germline V gene, CDR1 is SQVTM and CDR2 is ANQGSEA. This table comes from immunoSEQ multiplex PCR, and its TCRdb copy is limited to in-frame clones, with some not included. The sample has about 100,000 clones; 87% are singletons. The sequenced sample was blood. The chain recombines TRBV29-1 with TRBJ2-1, with TRBD2 matching 7 bases. The clonotype comes from a person aged 18 to 75 in good health. In nucleotides, the CDR3 is TGCAGCCCCTGGGGAGGGACCTACAATGAGCAGTTCTTC. Amino acids: CSPWGGTYNEQFF.